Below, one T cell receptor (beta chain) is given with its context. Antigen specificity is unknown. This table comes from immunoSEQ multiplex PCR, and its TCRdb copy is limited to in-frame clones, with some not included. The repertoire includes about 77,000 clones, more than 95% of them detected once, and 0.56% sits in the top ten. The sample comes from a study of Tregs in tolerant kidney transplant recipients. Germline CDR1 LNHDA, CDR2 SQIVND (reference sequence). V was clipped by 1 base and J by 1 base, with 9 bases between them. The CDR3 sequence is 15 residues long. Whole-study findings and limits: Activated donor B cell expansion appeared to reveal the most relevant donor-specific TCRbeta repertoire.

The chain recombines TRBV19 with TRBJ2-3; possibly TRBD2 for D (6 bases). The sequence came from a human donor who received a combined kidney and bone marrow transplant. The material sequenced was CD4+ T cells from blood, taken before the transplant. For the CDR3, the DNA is TGTGCCAGTAGTATAGGAGGGACTGGCACAGATACGCAGTATTTT. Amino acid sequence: CASSIGGTGTDTQYF.